The T cell receptor (beta chain) under discussion was sequenced for a study of cytomegalovirus exposure and HLA in healthy donors. This clone has just one count. Its cognate antigen is unknown. Study conclusions and caveats: A few CMV-associated chains were confirmed in vitro to be specific for CMV antigens. Available immune exposure information was restricted to CMV serostatus only. Altogether, 150 to 200 TCR beta chains were recorded as cytomegalovirus-associated.

Trimming removed 2 bases from V and 5 bases from J, with 4 bases in between. This CDR3 has 12 residues. Germline CDR1 reads SEHNR; CDR2 reads FQNEAQ (reference sequence). The PCR used 60 Vbeta and 13 Jbeta primers. Assay used: immunoSEQ multiplex PCR; TCRdb lists only in-frame clones, some missing. The repertoire holds around 150,000 clones, with approximately 80% as singletons. This TCR was sampled from a woman aged 50 to 60 in good health and CMV-seronegative. Sequencing input: PBMCs. V gene TRBV7-9 combines with J gene TRBJ1-5; D is uncertain. CDR3 sequence reads: CASSLTDQPQHF. The DNA for the CDR3 is TGTGCCAGCAGCTTAACAGATCAGCCCCAGCATTTT.